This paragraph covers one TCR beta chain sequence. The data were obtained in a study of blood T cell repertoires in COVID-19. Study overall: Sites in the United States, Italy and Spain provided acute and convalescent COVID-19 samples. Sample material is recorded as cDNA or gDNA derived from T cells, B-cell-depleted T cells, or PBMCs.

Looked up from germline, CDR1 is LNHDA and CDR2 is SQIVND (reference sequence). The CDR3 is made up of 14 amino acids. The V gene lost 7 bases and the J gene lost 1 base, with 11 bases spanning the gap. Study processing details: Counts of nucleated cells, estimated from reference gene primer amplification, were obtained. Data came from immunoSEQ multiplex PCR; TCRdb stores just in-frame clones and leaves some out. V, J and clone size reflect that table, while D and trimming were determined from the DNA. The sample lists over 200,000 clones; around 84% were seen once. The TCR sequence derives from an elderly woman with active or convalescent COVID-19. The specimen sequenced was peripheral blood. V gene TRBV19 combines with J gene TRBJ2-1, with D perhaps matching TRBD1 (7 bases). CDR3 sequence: CASNAGQSYNEQFF. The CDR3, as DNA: TGTGCCAGTAATGCGGGACAGTCCTACAATGAGCAGTTCTTC.